Shown below are 31 T cell receptor beta chains from a single sample sequenced in a study of cytomegalovirus exposure and HLA in healthy donors. The PCR had 60 Vbeta and 13 Jbeta primers. Using immunoSEQ multiplex PCR, the repertoire was profiled, and TCRdb retains in-frame clones only, with some absent. This table holds 200,000 to 250,000 clones, 70% to 90% found once. The material sequenced was PBMCs. The origin of the receptors is a human donor in good health.

Comment on this clone: An end of the junction does not agree with germline; a read error may underlie this. The genes are TRBV7-9 and TRBJ2-5; D is unclear. The V gene's germline CDR1 is SEHNR and CDR2 FQNEAQ (reference sequence). The CDR3 is made up of 11 amino acids. CDR3 in DNA: TGTTCCAGCAGCCCACAAGAGACCCAGTACTTC. Its protein is CSSSPQETQYF.

The rearrangement joins TRBV6-1 to TRBJ1-3; a possible D gene is TRBD1 (5 bases). The V gene's germline CDR1 is MNHNS and CDR2 SASEGT. This CDR3 spans 13 amino acids. Trimming pared 6 bases from V and 2 bases from J, leaving 8 bases between. CDR3 residues: CASRGRAGNTIYF. The DNA for the CDR3 is TGTGCCAGCAGGGGCAGGGCTGGAAACACCATATATTTT.

This clone was recorded only once. The chain combines TRBV4-2 with TRBJ2-3; 9 bases match TRBD2. CDR1 and CDR2 from the germline V gene are LGHNA and YNFKEQ. V trimming: 5 bases; J trimming: 4 bases; junction bases outside the gene matches: 13. CDR3 size: 17 residues. CDR3 sequence reads: CASSVHLLAGGSDTQYF. The CDR3 DNA reads as TGTGCCAGCAGCGTCCACCTCTTGGCGGGAGGGTCAGATACGCAGTATTTT.

This chain connects TRBV10-3 to TRBJ2-3; TRBD2 matches 7 bases. The V and J ends lost 5 bases and 0 bases, in that order; junction bases with no gene match: 17. CDR1 is ENHRY, CDR2 SYGVKD, per germline. The CDR3 has 19 residues. This chain's CDR3 is CAISRRLATIGSSTDTQYF. Written as DNA, the CDR3 is TGTGCCATCAGTCGCCGACTAGCTACGATAGGTTCTAGCACAGATACGCAGTATTTT.

In this sample, this clone turned up once. The chain combines TRBV9 with TRBJ2-1, with TRBD2 matching over 14 bases. The CDR3 extends over 17 amino acids. The J segment lost 5 bases and the V segment lost 3 bases, leaving 7 bases of the junction unmatched. CDR1 SGDLS and CDR2 YYNGEE come from the germline V gene. The CDR3 coding sequence is TGTGCCAGCAGCGAGGGGACTAGCGGGAGTTCGGACAATGAGCAGTTCTTC. It encodes CASSEGTSGSSDNEQFF. Full variable domain (remainder filled in from reference TRBV9 and TRBJ2-1): DSGVTQTPKHLITATGQRVTLRCSPRSGDLSVYWYQQSLDQGLQFLIQYYNGEERAKGNILERFSAQQFPDLHSELNLSSLELGDSALYFCASSEGTSGSSDNEQFFGPGTRLTVL.

The chain links TRBV5-1 to TRBJ2-5; D might be TRBD2 (6 bases). The CDR3 length is 14 residues. V was trimmed by 4 bases and J by 0 bases, leaving 10 bases between them. Germline V gene lookup returns CDR1 SGHRS and CDR2 YFSETQ. In DNA, the CDR3 is TGCGCCAGCAGCCCCGGAGGGTACCAAGAGACCCAGTACTTC. Amino acids: CASSPGGYQETQYF.

This clone was observed a few times. J is TRBJ2-5 and V is TRBV6-5; D is perhaps TRBD1 (5 bases). This CDR3 region has 13 residues. CDR1 is MNHEY and CDR2 is SVGAGI in the germline V gene. V dropped 0 bases and J dropped 8 bases, with 10 bases sitting between them. The CDR3 DNA is TGTGCCAGCAGTTACTCAGGGGTGGAAACCCAGTACTTC. It specifies CASSYSGVETQYF.

The rearrangement uses TRBV9 and TRBJ2-5, with 8 bases that match TRBD1. Germline V gene data show CDR1 as SGDLS and CDR2 as YYNGEE. With V trimmed by 3 bases and J by 5 bases, 9 bases remained unmatched. The CDR3 is 15 amino acids. The CDR3: CASSAQGVMGETQYF. CDR3 nucleotide sequence: TGTGCCAGCAGCGCACAGGGGGTCATGGGGGAGACCCAGTACTTC.

V gene TRBV4-2 combines with J gene TRBJ2-5; possibly TRBD2 for D (6 bases). CDR3 size: 14 residues. V was clipped by 0 bases and J by 5 bases, with 10 bases between them. Germline CDR1 LGHNA, CDR2 YNFKEQ. In DNA form, the CDR3 reads TGTGCCAGCAGCCAAGAACCCCTAGCGGAGACCCAGTACTTC. It codes for CASSQEPLAETQYF.

The chain employs TRBV2 and TRBJ1-5; 7 bases are a match to TRBD1. Losses at the gene ends were 8 bases for V and 5 bases for J; bases not matched to a gene: 6. In germline, CDR1 is SNHLY, CDR2 FYNNEI. The CDR3 is 13 amino acids. CDR3 sequence (DNA): TGTGCCAGCGGACAGGACAGGTATCAGCCCCAGCATTTT. It yields the protein CASGQDRYQPQHF. The full variable domain, with the rest looked up from reference TRBV2 and TRBJ1-5, is EPEVTQTPSHQVTQMGQEVILRCVPISNHLYFYWYRQILGQKVEFLVSFYNNEISEKSEIFDDQFSVERPDGSNFTLKIRSTKLEDSAMYFCASGQDRYQPQHFGDGTRLSIL.

This clone was seen only a few times. The chain couples TRBV29-1 to TRBJ2-1; 7 bases fit TRBD2. The ends lost 4 bases at V and 5 bases at J; junction bases unmatched: 8. Germline lookup yields CDR1 SQVTM and CDR2 ANQGSEA. CDR3 length: 14 amino acids. The CDR3 protein is CSVGSGGSHNEQFF. The CDR3 coding sequence is TGCAGCGTTGGGTCGGGCGGGAGCCACAATGAGCAGTTCTTC.

This chain joins TRBV4-2 and TRBJ2-6; possibly TRBD1 for D (5 bases). Germline values: CDR1 LGHNA, CDR2 YNFKEQ. CDR3 length: 16 amino acids. V gave up 6 bases and J gave up 0 bases, with 12 bases separating them. The CDR3 sequence is CASRKRGDSGANVLTF. The CDR3 DNA follows: TGTGCCAGCAGAAAAAGGGGTGACTCTGGGGCCAACGTCCTGACTTTC.

A single count supports this clone. The genes are TRBV27 and TRBJ2-7; the match to TRBD2 covers 9 bases. J gave up 3 bases and V 6 bases, and 15 bases lay outside the gene matches. This CDR3 is 17 amino acids long. Germline CDR1 and CDR2: MNHEY and SMNVEV (reference sequence). DNA of the CDR3: TGTGCCAGCAGCCCCGGATGGGTAGCGGGAGTTGGCTACGAGCAGTACTTC. This sequence encodes CASSPGWVAGVGYEQYF.

The chain employs TRBV5-4 and TRBJ2-2; 8 bases fit TRBD1. This CDR3 has 16 residues. Germline-derived CDR1 and CDR2 are SGHNT and YYREEE (reference sequence). With V trimmed by 5 bases and J by 6 bases, 12 bases remained unmatched. As DNA, the CDR3 is TGTGCCAGCAGTTACGGAGGACAGGGTTCGGCCGGGGAGCTGTTTTTT. Amino acid sequence: CASSYGGQGSAGELFF.

This chain uses TRBV19 with TRBJ2-1; D is possibly TRBD1 (6 bases). The CDR3 has 15 residues. CDR1 LNHDA and CDR2 SQIVND come from the germline V gene (reference sequence). V lost 6 bases, J lost 4 bases, and 16 bases lay in between. CDR3 in DNA: TGTGCCAGTAGGGGTCTTGGACAGTCTTACAATGAGCAGTTCTTC. Protein sequence: CASRGLGQSYNEQFF.

The chain joins TRBV5-4 to TRBJ1-6; D not certain. V dropped 2 bases and J dropped 8 bases, with 5 bases sitting between them. The CDR3 consists of 12 residues. From germline, CDR1 is SGHNT and CDR2 YYREEE (reference sequence). The CDR3 spells CASSFGDSPLHF. CDR3 nucleotide sequence: TGTGCCAGCAGCTTCGGGGATTCACCCCTCCACTTT.

This sequence joins TRBV13 and TRBJ1-4, with no clear D. The V gene's germline CDR1 is PRHDT and CDR2 FYEKMQ (reference sequence). This CDR3 comprises 16 residues. The V and J ends lost 4 bases and 0 bases respectively, with 12 bases between them. The CDR3 nucleotides are TGTGCCAGCAGCTCAGCCTTCAGCGCAACTAATGAAAAACTGTTTTTT. Protein product: CASSSAFSATNEKLFF. The full variable domain, with the rest looked up from reference TRBV13 and TRBJ1-4, is AAGVIQSPRHLIKEKRETATLKCYPIPRHDTVYWYQQGPGQDPQFLISFYEKMQSDKGSIPDRFSAQQFSDYHSELNMSSLELGDSALYFCASSSAFSATNEKLFFGSGTQLSVL.

The gene calls are TRBV19 and TRBJ2-7; 11 bases agree with TRBD2. The CDR3 runs to 14 residues. V lost 5 bases and J lost 6; bases outside the gene matches: 6. The germline CDR1 and CDR2 sequences are LNHDA and SQIVND (reference sequence). CDR3 sequence (DNA): TGTGCCAGTAGTCCGGGACTAGCGGTTGGCGAGCAGTACTTC. Encoded protein: CASSPGLAVGEQYF.

The chain joins TRBV2 to TRBJ1-2; TRBD1 matches 9 bases. This CDR3 has 23 amino acids. The V gene's germline CDR1 is SNHLY and CDR2 FYNNEI. V lost 3 bases and J lost 8; bases outside the gene matches: 34. CDR3 sequence reads: CASSDKPLGVLQGAQPPIQGYTF. The DNA for the CDR3 is TGTGCCAGCAGTGATAAGCCCCTCGGTGTATTACAGGGGGCGCAACCTCCGATCCAAGGCTACACCTTC.

The J gene is TRBJ2-7, the V gene TRBV5-3; TRBD2 matches at 7 bases. TRBV5-3 is marked as an open reading frame, function uncertain. V lost 5 bases to trimming and J lost 0 bases; unmatched junction nucleotides: 14. The CDR3 has 17 residues. The CDR3 region is CARRPGRRASGSYEQYF. The CDR3 DNA reads TGTGCCAGAAGGCCCGGGCGGAGGGCTAGCGGCTCCTACGAGCAGTACTTC.

V gene TRBV7-2 combines with J gene TRBJ1-2; the match to TRBD1 covers 8 bases. Germline CDR1 is SGHTA and CDR2 is FQGNSA. CDR3 length: 17 amino acids. V gave up 1 base and J gave up 6 bases; unmatched junction bases: 13. Written as DNA, the CDR3 is TGTGCCAGCAGCTTAGGGGGGGCAGGGGGCCCCGCTGATGGCTACACCTTC. It codes for CASSLGGAGGPADGYTF.

The chain employs TRBV5-1 and TRBJ2-1, with D perhaps TRBD1 (5 bases). V lost 2 bases, J lost 8 bases, and 17 bases lay in between. Germline-derived CDR1 and CDR2 are SGHRS and YFSETQ. There are 15 residues in the CDR3. CDR3 region: CASSFDRPNLYEQFF. The CDR3 DNA reads TGCGCCAGCAGCTTCGACAGACCCAATCTTTATGAGCAGTTCTTC.

The sample holds a few counts of this clone. The chain has TRBV6-4 and TRBJ2-1; the match to TRBD1 covers 8 bases. The junction had 4 bases not matched to a gene; V was cut back by 3 bases and J by 0 bases. The germline V gene has CDR1 MRHNA and CDR2 SNTAGT. The CDR3 spans 16 residues. CDR3 loop: CASSDSGQVSYNEQFF. CDR3 DNA sequence: TGTGCCAGCAGTGATTCGGGACAGGTCTCCTACAATGAGCAGTTCTTC.

V is TRBV10-3 and J is TRBJ2-7; 8 positions match TRBD1. Germline V gives CDR1 ENHRY, CDR2 SYGVKD. The CDR3 sequence is 15 residues long. Unmatched junction bases numbered 10, after V lost 0 bases and J lost 9 bases. The CDR3 DNA sequence: TGTGCCATCAGTGAGTCGCGACAGGGGTCCCTAGGGCAGTACTTC. Translated, it gives CAISESRQGSLGQYF.

This clone was counted a single time. This chain links TRBV5-1 with TRBJ2-1, with D maybe TRBD2 (5 bases). Germline-derived CDR1 and CDR2 are SGHRS and YFSETQ. This CDR3 has 17 amino acids. Trimming removed 4 bases from V and 6 bases from J, with 23 bases in between. CDR3 DNA sequence: TGCGCCAGCAGCGCCAGCACCTCTTACTCCGGAGGCAATGAGCAGTTCTTC. This translates into CASSASTSYSGGNEQFF.

As to this clone: A junction boundary mismatches the germline segment, possibly from a read error. The V call is TRBV7-7, the J call TRBJ2-1; 9 bases line up with TRBD2. In germline, CDR1 is SSHAT, CDR2 FNYEAQ (reference sequence). This CDR3 contains 15 residues. CDR3 loop: CASSPSSGRWDEQFF. The DNA for the CDR3 is TGTGCTAGCAGCCCCAGTAGCGGGAGATGGGATGAGCAGTTCTTC. Looking up the rest from reference TRBV7-7 and TRBJ2-1 gives the full variable domain: GAGVSQSPRYKVTKRGQDVTLRCDPISSHATLYWYQQALGQGPEFLTYFNYEAQPDKSGLPSDRFSAERPEGSISTLTIQRTEQRDSAMYRCASSPSSGRWDEQFFGPGTRLTVL.

The chain carries TRBV13 and TRBJ2-7; D is perhaps TRBD1 (5 bases). Trimming left V 2 bases short and J 0 bases short, with 8 bases between. This CDR3 contains 14 residues. The germline V gene has CDR1 PRHDT and CDR2 FYEKMQ (reference sequence). As DNA, the CDR3 is TGTGCCAGCAGCTTACGACAGAGCTCCTACGAGCAGTACTTC. This encodes CASSLRQSSYEQYF. Filled out from reference TRBV13 and TRBJ2-7, the complete variable domain reads AAGVIQSPRHLIKEKRETATLKCYPIPRHDTVYWYQQGPGQDPQFLISFYEKMQSDKGSIPDRFSAQQFSDYHSELNMSSLELGDSALYFCASSLRQSSYEQYFGPGTRLTVT.

This clone has more than one count but fewer than ten. The CDR3 is CASSQSLGPGEAFF. The CDR3 DNA reads as TGTGCCAGCAGCCAAAGCCTGGGGCCGGGTGAAGCTTTCTTT. This chain connects TRBV7-9 to TRBJ1-1, with D perhaps matching TRBD1 (5 bases). The CDR3 consists of 14 residues. Germline CDR1 reads SEHNR; CDR2 reads FQNEAQ (reference sequence). Between the trimmed V and J ends, which lost 5 bases and 7 bases, there was a span of 17 bases.

The genes are TRBV2 and TRBJ1-5; 7 bases map to TRBD1. CDR3 length: 14 amino acids. CDR1 and CDR2 from the germline V gene are SNHLY and FYNNEI. The trim removed 3 bases at V and 6 bases at J, leaving 5 bases unmatched. Here the CDR3 DNA reads TGTGCCAGCAGTGAGGAAGGGGGCGTTCAGCCCCAGCATTTT. It yields the protein CASSEEGGVQPQHF.

The chain combines TRBV28 with TRBJ2-7; 9 positions agree with TRBD2. The CDR3 has 15 amino acids. Germline V CDR1 and CDR2: MDHEN, SYDVKM. The J segment lost 4 bases and the V segment lost 6 bases, leaving 10 bases of the junction unmatched. This chain's CDR3 is CASSNTGTSLYEQYF. In DNA form, the CDR3 reads TGTGCCAGCAGCAATACCGGGACTAGCCTATACGAGCAGTACTTC. Drawing the rest from reference TRBV28 and TRBJ2-7, the complete variable domain is DVKVTQSSRYLVKRTGEKVFLECVQDMDHENMFWYRQDPGLGLRLIYFSYDVKMKEKGDIPEGYSVSREKKERFSLILESASTNQTSMYLCASSNTGTSLYEQYFGPGTRLTVT.

This clone was counted a single time. The chain has TRBV28 and TRBJ1-5, with 8 nucleotides matching TRBD1. The CDR3 totals 15 residues. With 6 bases clipped from V and 0 bases from J, the junction kept 4 bases outside the gene matches. The germline gives CDR1 MDHEN, CDR2 SYDVKM. The CDR3 spells CASSKTGASNQPQHF. As DNA, the CDR3 is TGTGCCAGCAGCAAGACAGGGGCTAGCAATCAGCCCCAGCATTTT.